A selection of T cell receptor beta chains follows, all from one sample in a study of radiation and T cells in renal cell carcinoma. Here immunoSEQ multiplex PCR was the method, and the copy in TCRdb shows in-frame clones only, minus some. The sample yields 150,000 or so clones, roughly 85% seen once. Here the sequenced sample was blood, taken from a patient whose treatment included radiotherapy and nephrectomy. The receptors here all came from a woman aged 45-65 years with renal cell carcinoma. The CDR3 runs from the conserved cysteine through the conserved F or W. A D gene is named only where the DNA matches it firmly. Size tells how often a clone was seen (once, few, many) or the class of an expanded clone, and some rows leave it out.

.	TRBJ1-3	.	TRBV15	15	CATRQGSISGNTIYF	TGTGCCACCCGGCAGGGGTCTATATCTGGAAACACCATATATTTT
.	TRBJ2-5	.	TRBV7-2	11	CASSPLETQYF	TGTGCCAGCAGCCCCTTAGAGACCCAGTACTTC
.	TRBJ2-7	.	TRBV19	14	CASSRTESSYEQYF	TGTGCCAGTAGTCGGACCGAAAGCTCCTACGAGCAGTACTTC
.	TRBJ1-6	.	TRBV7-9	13	CASSTQGYSPLHF	TGTGCCAGCAGTACACAGGGATATTCACCCCTCCACTTT
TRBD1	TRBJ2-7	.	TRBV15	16	CATSRDSGTGSHEQYF	TGTGCCACCAGCAGAGATTCCGGGACAGGGTCCCACGAGCAGTACTTC
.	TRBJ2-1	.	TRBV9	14	CASSVTGYYNEQFF	TGTGCCAGCAGCGTGACGGGTTATTACAATGAGCAGTTCTTC
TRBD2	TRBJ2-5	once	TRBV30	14	CAWSGAGGQETQYF	TGTGCCTGGAGTGGAGCGGGGGGGCAGGAGACCCAGTACTTC
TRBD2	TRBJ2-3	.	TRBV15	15	CATSRGTSGTDTQYF	TGTGCCACCAGCAGGGGGACTAGCGGCACAGATACGCAGTATTTT
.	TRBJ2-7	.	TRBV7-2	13	CASSPLDLREQYF	TGTGCCAGCAGCCCACTCGATTTGAGGGAGCAGTACTTC
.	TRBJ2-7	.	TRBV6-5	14	CASRTGTLSYEQYF	TGTGCCAGCAGGACCGGGACGCTGTCCTACGAGCAGTACTTC
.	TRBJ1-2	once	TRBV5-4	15	CASSLEAGVLYGYTF	TGTGCCAGCAGCTTGGAGGCAGGGGTTCTCTATGGCTACACCTTC
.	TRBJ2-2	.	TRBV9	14	CASSALQFTGELFF	TGTGCCAGCAGCGCCCTACAATTTACCGGGGAGCTGTTTTTT
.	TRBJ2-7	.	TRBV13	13	CASSLVGSYEQYF	TGTGCCAGCAGCTTAGTGGGGTCCTACGAGCAGTACTTC
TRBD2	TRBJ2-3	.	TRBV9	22	CASSVASRTLGLAGGTTDTQYF	TGTGCCAGCAGCGTAGCGTCACGAACACTTGGACTAGCGGGGGGTACCACAGATACGCAGTATTTT
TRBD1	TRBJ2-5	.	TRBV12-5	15	CASGLGQGGEETQYF	TGTGCTAGTGGTTTAGGACAGGGTGGGGAAGAGACCCAGTACTTC
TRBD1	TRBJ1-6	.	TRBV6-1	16	CASSEGGQGYNSPLHF	TGTGCCAGCAGTGAAGGGGGACAGGGCTATAATTCACCCCTCCACTTT
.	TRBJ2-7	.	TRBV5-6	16	CASSRDGRAGSYEQYF	TGTGCCAGCAGCCGAGACGGCCGAGCAGGCTCCTACGAGCAGTACTTC
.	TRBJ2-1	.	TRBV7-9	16	CASSLGLVKLYNEQFF	TGTGCCAGCAGCTTAGGCCTGGTGAAGCTCTACAATGAGCAGTTCTTC
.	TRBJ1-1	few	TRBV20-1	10	CSARGTEAFF	TGCAGTGCTAGAGGGACTGAAGCTTTCTTT
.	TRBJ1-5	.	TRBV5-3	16	CARSSTNKEYNQPQHF	TGTGCCAGAAGCTCAACCAACAAAGAGTACAATCAGCCCCAGCATTTT
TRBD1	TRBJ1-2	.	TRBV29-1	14	CSVEDRDRYYGYTF	TGCAGCGTTGAAGATCGGGACAGATACTATGGCTACACCTTC
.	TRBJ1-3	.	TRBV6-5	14	CASSYRGSGNTIYF	TGTGCCAGCAGTTACAGGGGGTCTGGAAACACCATATATTTT
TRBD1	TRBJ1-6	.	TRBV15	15	CATSRDRGRNSPLHF	TGTGCCACCAGCAGGGACAGGGGTAGGAATTCACCCCTCCACTTT
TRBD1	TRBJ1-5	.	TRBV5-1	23	CASSLAEVFGEQGRGGSNQPQHF	TGCGCCAGCAGCTTGGCCGAGGTGTTCGGTGAACAGGGGAGAGGGGGTAGCAATCAGCCCCAGCATTTT
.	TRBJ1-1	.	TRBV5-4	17	CASSLQGVRFMNTEAFF	TGTGCCAGCAGTTTACAGGGCGTAAGATTCATGAACACTGAAGCTTTCTTT
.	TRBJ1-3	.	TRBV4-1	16	CASSQEWVYSGNTIYF	TGCGCCAGCAGCCAAGAATGGGTTTACTCTGGAAACACCATATATTTT
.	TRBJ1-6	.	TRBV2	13	CASRRGGNSPLHF	TGTGCCAGCAGGAGGGGGGGCAATTCACCCCTCCACTTT
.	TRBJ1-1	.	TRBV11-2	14	CASRKAGTNTEAFF	TGTGCCAGCAGGAAGGCCGGGACCAACACTGAAGCTTTCTTT
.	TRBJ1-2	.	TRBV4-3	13	CASSQESGYGYTF	TGCGCCAGCAGCCAAGAGAGCGGTTATGGCTACACCTTC
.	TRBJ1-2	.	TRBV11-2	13	CASSTGLSYGYTF	TGTGCCAGCAGCACTGGACTGTCCTATGGCTACACCTTC
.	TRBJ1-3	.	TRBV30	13	CASDRHSGNTIYF	TGTGCCTCCGACAGACACTCTGGAAACACCATATATTTT
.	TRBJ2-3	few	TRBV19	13	CASSTREQDTQYF	TGTGCCAGTAGTACACGTGAACAGGATACGCAGTATTTT
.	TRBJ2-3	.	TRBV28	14	CASSPLLSTDTQYF	TGTGCCAGCAGCCCGTTACTCAGCACAGATACGCAGTATTTT
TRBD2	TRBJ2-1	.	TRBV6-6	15	CASSRAGGPRNEQFF	TGTGCCAGCAGTAGAGCGGGAGGGCCTCGGAATGAGCAGTTCTTC
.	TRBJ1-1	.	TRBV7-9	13	CASSLNYDTEAFF	TGTGCCAGCAGCCTGAATTATGACACTGAAGCTTTCTTT
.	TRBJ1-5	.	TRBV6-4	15	CASSEVAGYGQPQHF	TGTGCCAGCAGTGAGGTGGCAGGGTATGGTCAGCCCCAGCATTTT
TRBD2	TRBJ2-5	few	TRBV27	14	CASSPLGREETQYF	TGTGCCAGCAGCCCACTAGGGAGGGAAGAGACCCAGTACTTC
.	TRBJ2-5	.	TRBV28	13	CASSLRYQETQYF	TGTGCCAGCAGTCTTAGGTACCAAGAGACCCAGTACTTC
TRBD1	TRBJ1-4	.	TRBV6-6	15	CASSYSGQPNEKLFF	TGTGCCAGCAGTTACTCGGGACAGCCTAATGAAAAACTGTTTTTT
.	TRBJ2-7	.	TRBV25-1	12	CASSEGTFEQYF	TGTGCCAGCAGTGAAGGGACATTCGAGCAGTACTTC
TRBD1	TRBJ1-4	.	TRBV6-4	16	CASSETPGQGSEKLFF	TGTGCCAGCAGCGAAACACCGGGACAGGGATCGGAAAAACTGTTTTTT
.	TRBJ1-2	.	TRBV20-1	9	CSALDGYTF	TGCAGTGCTCTGGATGGCTACACCTTC
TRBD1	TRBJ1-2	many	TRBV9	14	CASSVGQGNYGYTF	TGTGCCAGCAGCGTAGGACAGGGAAACTATGGCTACACCTTC
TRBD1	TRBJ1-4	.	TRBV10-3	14	CATKPGTGDEKLFF	TGTGCCACCAAACCCGGGACAGGGGATGAAAAACTGTTTTTT
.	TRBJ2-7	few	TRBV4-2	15	CASSLGPASNYEQYF	TGTGCCAGCAGCTTGGGGCCAGCGTCCAACTACGAGCAGTACTTC
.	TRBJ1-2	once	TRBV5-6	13	CASSLGGMDGYTF	TGTGCCAGCAGCTTGGGGGGGATGGATGGCTACACCTTC
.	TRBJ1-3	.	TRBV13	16	CASSLDRDGAGNTIYF	TGTGCCAGCAGCTTAGACAGGGACGGTGCTGGAAACACCATATATTTT
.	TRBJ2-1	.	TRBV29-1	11	CSVPRVDEQFF	TGCAGCGTTCCCCGGGTGGATGAGCAGTTCTTC
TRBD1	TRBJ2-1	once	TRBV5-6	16	CASSSVTGQSINEQFF	TGTGCCAGCAGCTCCGTGACAGGGCAGTCAATCAATGAGCAGTTCTTC
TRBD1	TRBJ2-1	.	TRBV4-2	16	CASSQPDRVGGNEQFF	TGTGCCAGCAGCCAGCCGGACAGGGTAGGAGGCAATGAGCAGTTCTTC
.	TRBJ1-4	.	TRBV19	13	CASSIGVNEKLFF	TGTGCCAGTAGTATCGGGGTGAATGAAAAACTGTTTTTT
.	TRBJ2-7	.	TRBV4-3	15	CASSQDRKVNGEQYF	TGCGCCAGCAGCCAAGATAGAAAGGTAAATGGTGAGCAGTACTTC
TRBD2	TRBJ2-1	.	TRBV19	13	CASSGTGGNEQFF	TGTGCCAGTAGCGGCACGGGGGGGAATGAGCAGTTCTTC